This passage covers 32 T cell receptor beta chains from one sample sequenced in a study of neurological immune-mediated disorders. TCRdb redid the calling of the 5' RACE reads with MiXCR, one entry per CDR3 protein. The sample records 75,000 to 80,000 distinct CDR3 sequences, about 5.2% being singletons. The source material was PBMCs. All receptors come from a woman aged 25-40 years with multiple sclerosis.

This clonotype was recorded at least ten times. The chain recombines TRBV25-1 with TRBJ2-7; TRBD2 agrees at 7 bases. CDR3 length equals 14 residues. Germline CDR1 reads MGHDK; CDR2 reads SYGVNS. Unmatched junction bases numbered 9, after V lost 3 bases and J lost 7 bases. The CDR3 DNA follows: TGTGCCAGCAGTGACTTGACTAGCTGGGGAGAGCAGTACTTC. Translating gives CASSDLTSWGEQYF.

This clonotype was recorded many times. CDR3 bases: TGCGCCAGCAGCTTAGAGACAGGGCGGGAGCAGTACGTC. It codes for CASSLETGREQYV. V usage is TRBV4-1 and J usage is TRBJ2-7; 7 positions agree with TRBD1. CDR3 length equals 13 residues. With 5 bases clipped from V and 7 bases from J, the junction kept 8 bases outside the gene matches. Germline values: CDR1 MGHRA, CDR2 YSYEKL.

This clonotype was recorded at least ten times. The J gene is TRBJ1-6, the V gene TRBV12-3 or TRBV12-4, with no clear D. The V gene lost 5 bases and the J gene lost 7 bases, with 6 bases spanning the gap. The CDR3 spans 12 residues. CDR3 bases: TGTGCCAGCAGTCCACAGAATTCACCCCTCCACTTT. Translation gives CASSPQNSPLHF.

This clonotype came up many times. V and J are TRBV29-1 and TRBJ1-1, with TRBD1 as a possible D gene (5 bases). Germline CDR1 is SQVTM and CDR2 is ANQGSEA. The CDR3 covers 13 residues. Trimming cost V 2 bases and J 4 bases, with 11 bases left between them. CDR3 amino acids: CSVESGLGTEAFF. In DNA, the CDR3 is TGCAGCGTTGAATCAGGGCTGGGCACTGAAGCTTTCTTT.

This clonotype has more than one count but fewer than ten. The chain carries TRBV5-1 and TRBJ2-7, with TRBD2 matching 7 bases. V lost 4 bases and J lost 4; bases outside the gene matches: 8. The CDR3 extends over 14 amino acids. Per germline, CDR1 SGHRS and CDR2 YFSETQ. The CDR3 loop reads CASSRAGSGYEQYF. Written as DNA, the CDR3 is TGCGCCAGCAGCAGAGCGGGGTCCGGGTACGAGCAGTACTTC.

Regarding this clonotype: A read error may be the cause here, since a much bigger clone is one base away. V usage is TRBV28 and J usage is TRBJ1-2; D is unclear. The CDR3 is made up of 12 amino acids. Per germline, CDR1 MDHEN and CDR2 SYDVKM. As DNA, the CDR3 is TGTGACAGCAGTGGCGCCTTCTATGGCTACACCTTC. This translates into CDSSGAFYGYTF.

This clonotype was counted ten times or more. The chain joins TRBV5-1 to TRBJ2-1; the match to TRBD1 covers 10 bases. CDR1 is SGHRS and CDR2 is YFSETQ in the germline V gene. The CDR3 extends over 16 amino acids. V lost 2 bases, J lost 3 bases, and 5 bases stayed unmatched. DNA of the CDR3: TGCGCCAGCAGCTTCCTCGGGACAGGGGTCTACAATGAGCAGTTCTTC. This codes for CASSFLGTGVYNEQFF. The variable domain in full, completed from reference TRBV5-1 and TRBJ2-1, reads KAGVTQTPRYLIKTRGQQVTLSCSPISGHRSVSWYQQTPGQGLQFLFEYFSETQRNKGNFPGRFSGRQFSNSRSEMNVSTLELGDSALYLCASSFLGTGVYNEQFFGPGTRLTVL.

The J gene is TRBJ1-1, the V gene TRBV4-1; D not resolved. Germline CDR1 is MGHRA and CDR2 is YSYEKL. V was pared by 0 bases and J by 2 bases, with 10 bases between. CDR3 length: 15 residues. CDR3 loop: CASSQDRGLNTEAFF. DNA of the CDR3: TGCGCCAGCAGCCAAGATCGAGGGCTCAACACTGAAGCTTTCTTT.

This clonotype was counted at least ten times. J is TRBJ2-7 and V is TRBV20-1; 7 nucleotides agree with TRBD1. V was pared by 5 bases and J by 2 bases, with 6 bases of the junction left unmatched. The germline V gene has CDR1 DFQATT and CDR2 SNEGSKA (reference sequence). The length of the CDR3 is 13 residues. CDR3 coding DNA: TGCAGTGCTCGCCCTACAGGGGCCTACGAGCAGTACTTC. Its translation: CSARPTGAYEQYF.

In its sample, this clonotype was seen many times. The chain carries TRBV6-2 or TRBV6-3 and TRBJ2-1; a possible D gene is TRBD2 (6 bases). The germline V gene encodes CDR1 MNHEY and CDR2 SVGEGT. Trimming took 2 bases from V and 1 from J, leaving 12 bases between them. The CDR3 length is 16 residues. CDR3 in amino acids: CASSYGSGRSYNEQFF. CDR3 DNA sequence: TGTGCCAGCAGTTACGGTTCAGGGAGGTCCTACAATGAGCAGTTCTTC.

There are many counts of this clonotype. The chain carries TRBV27 and TRBJ2-6; D gene ambiguous. The V end was cut by 8 bases, the J end by 2 bases, with 7 bases between. This CDR3 region has 13 residues. Germline V gene sequence: CDR1 MNHEY, CDR2 SMNVEV (reference sequence). CDR3 amino acids: CASYQPGANVLTF. Written as DNA, the CDR3 is TGTGCCAGCTATCAACCTGGGGCCAACGTCCTGACTTTC. Looking up the rest from reference TRBV27 and TRBJ2-6 gives the full variable domain: EAQVTQNPRYLITVTGKKLTVTCSQNMNHEYMSWYRQDPGLGLRQIYYSMNVEVTDKGDVPEGYKVSRKEKRNFPLILESPSPNQTSLYFCASYQPGANVLTFGAGSRLTVL.

Many counts were recorded for this clonotype. The V call is TRBV20-1, the J call TRBJ2-1; 9 bases fit TRBD2. Germline lookup yields CDR1 DFQATT and CDR2 SNEGSKA (reference sequence). Trimming removed 1 base from V and 7 bases from J; junction bases left unmatched: 11. The CDR3 is 16 amino acids. The CDR3, as DNA: TGCAGTGCTAGAGTAGGGCGGGAGGGCCTTAGAAATGAGCAGTTCTTC. Protein: CSARVGREGLRNEQFF.

The rearrangement joins TRBV20-1 to TRBJ1-1; D uncertain. The CDR3 length is 16 residues. Per germline, CDR1 DFQATT and CDR2 SNEGSKA (reference sequence). Trimming cost V 2 bases and J 5 bases, with 21 bases left between them. CDR3 coding DNA: TGCAGTGCTAGATTCCCTCGACCCCGTCAGGTTACTGAAGCTTTCTTT. Protein sequence: CSARFPRPRQVTEAFF.

The rearrangement joins TRBV10-1 to TRBJ2-3; D is perhaps TRBD1 (6 bases). The CDR3 sequence is 15 residues long. Trimming left V 2 bases short and J 9 bases short, with 18 bases between. CDR1 WNHNN and CDR2 SYGVQD come from the germline V gene (reference sequence). CDR3 DNA sequence: TGCGCCAGCAGTGAGGGCGATGGGGGCGCGGAGACGCAGTATTTT. This sequence encodes CASSEGDGGAETQYF.

This clonotype occurred many times. This sequence joins TRBV20-1 and TRBJ2-2; unclear D gene. Looked up from germline, CDR1 is DFQATT and CDR2 is SNEGSKA (reference sequence). The CDR3 extends over 12 amino acids. Trimming pared 3 bases from V and 6 bases from J, leaving 8 bases between. The CDR3 DNA reads TGCAGTGCTAGGAAAAACGCCGGGGAGCTGTTTTTT. Its protein is CSARKNAGELFF.

CDR3 in amino acids: CASSLGWGTEAFF. The DNA of the CDR3 is TGCGCCAGCAGCTTGGGATGGGGGACTGAAGCTTTCTTT. The J gene is TRBJ1-1, the V gene TRBV5-1; D perhaps matches TRBD1 (5 bases). Trimming took off 0 bases at V and 5 bases at J, with 8 bases between the two ends. This CDR3 spans 13 amino acids. Germline values: CDR1 SGHRS, CDR2 YFSETQ.

This clonotype was observed many times. The CDR3 bases are TGCGCCAGCAGGCGGCAGACATCTTCCGGGGAGCTGTTTTTT. This gives the protein CASRRQTSSGELFF. This sequence joins TRBV5-1 and TRBJ2-2; D remains ambiguous. In germline, CDR1 is SGHRS, CDR2 YFSETQ. With 5 bases removed from V and 6 bases from J, the gap between germline ends came to 14 bases. CDR3 size: 14 residues.

This clonotype has ten or more counts. V is TRBV28 and J is TRBJ1-4, with TRBD1 matching 7 bases. The CDR3 length is 14 residues. Germline values: CDR1 MDHEN, CDR2 SYDVKM. V dropped 6 bases and J dropped 7; count of bases not matched to a gene: 8. The CDR3 loop is CASSPGQMGEKLFF. The CDR3 DNA is TGTGCCAGCAGCCCGGGACAGATGGGTGAAAAACTGTTTTTT.

This chain links TRBV20-1 with TRBJ2-7; 8 bases are shared with TRBD1. The CDR3 has 15 residues. Germline CDR1 DFQATT, CDR2 SNEGSKA (reference sequence). V trimming: 0 bases; J trimming: 3 bases; junction bases outside the gene matches: 7. In nucleotides, the CDR3 is TGCAGTGCTAGAGATCGGGACAGGAGACTCTACGAGCAGTACTTC. Translation gives CSARDRDRRLYEQYF.

This clonotype was found a few times. J is TRBJ2-7 and V is TRBV20-1; possibly TRBD1 for D (6 bases). V dropped 6 bases and J dropped 0 bases, with 12 bases sitting between them. The CDR3 sequence is 13 residues long. The germline gives CDR1 DFQATT, CDR2 SNEGSKA (reference sequence). For the CDR3, the DNA is TGCAGTGCAATCCGGGACACCTCCTACGAGCAGTACTTC. This codes for CSAIRDTSYEQYF.

This clonotype occurred many times. The gene calls are TRBV12-3 or TRBV12-4 and TRBJ2-1; 9 bases match TRBD1. CDR3 length equals 15 residues. Unmatched junction bases numbered 5, after V lost 4 bases and J lost 4 bases. The CDR3 loop is CASSSGQGLYNEQFF. The CDR3 region has the DNA TGTGCCAGCAGTTCGGGACAGGGCCTTTACAATGAGCAGTTCTTC.

This clonotype was observed at least ten times. The chain employs TRBV12-3 or TRBV12-4 and TRBJ2-1; 11 bases line up with TRBD1. This CDR3 has 15 residues. V dropped 6 bases and J dropped 3; count of bases not matched to a gene: 4. In DNA form, the CDR3 reads TGTGCCAGCAGGCCCGGGACAGGGGGCTACAATGAGCAGTTCTTC. It yields the protein CASRPGTGGYNEQFF.

The sample holds a few counts of this clonotype. The rearrangement uses TRBV3-1 and TRBJ2-5, with TRBD2 identical over 13 bases. The length of the CDR3 is 17 residues. V gave up 0 bases and J gave up 2 bases; unmatched junction bases: 3. CDR1 LGHDT and CDR2 YNNKEL come from the germline V gene (reference sequence). The CDR3 bases are TGTGCCAGCAGCCAAGATCAACTAGCGGGGGGGCAAGAGACCCAGTACTTC. Its translation: CASSQDQLAGGQETQYF.

At least ten counts were recorded for this clonotype. This chain joins TRBV5-1 and TRBJ2-3; D remains unclear. The germline V gene encodes CDR1 SGHRS and CDR2 YFSETQ. V dropped 2 bases and J dropped 0 bases, with 4 bases sitting between them. The CDR3 runs 13 residues. The CDR3 DNA reads as TGCGCCAGCAGCTTAGGGAGCACAGATACGCAGTATTTT. Translated, it gives CASSLGSTDTQYF.

At least ten counts were recorded for this clonotype. The chain has TRBV20-1 and TRBJ2-4; D perhaps matches TRBD2 (6 bases). Germline lookup yields CDR1 DFQATT and CDR2 SNEGSKA (reference sequence). The length of the CDR3 is 15 residues. V was trimmed by 3 bases and J by 0 bases, leaving 12 bases between them. The chain's CDR3 is CSARAVSGAKNIQYF. CDR3 coding DNA: TGCAGTGCTAGGGCGGTTAGCGGAGCCAAAAACATTCAGTACTTC.

This clonotype was observed a handful of times. This chain connects TRBV20-1 to TRBJ1-1, with D perhaps TRBD1 (5 bases). Trimming shortened V by 3 bases and J by 1 base, and 9 bases separated the two germline ends. CDR1 is DFQATT and CDR2 is SNEGSKA in the germline V gene (reference sequence). The CDR3 spans 13 residues. Here the CDR3 reads CSARGLRNTEAFF. CDR3 DNA sequence: TGCAGTGCTAGGGGACTCCGGAACACTGAAGCTTTCTTT.

This chain links TRBV5-1 with TRBJ2-3, with TRBD2 matching 8 bases. Germline trimming cut 4 bases from V and 1 base from J; bases unmatched to any gene: 5. CDR3 length: 15 residues. CDR1 is SGHRS, CDR2 YFSETQ, per germline. This chain's CDR3 is CASSPPGGRTDTQYF. The CDR3, as DNA: TGCGCCAGCAGCCCACCGGGGGGGCGCACAGATACGCAGTATTTT.

This clonotype was found many times. V and J are TRBV5-1 and TRBJ2-1; 14 bases are a match to TRBD2. The germline CDR1 and CDR2 sequences are SGHRS and YFSETQ. The CDR3 extends over 16 amino acids. V trimming: 7 bases; J trimming: 10 bases; junction bases outside the gene matches: 13. In nucleotides, the CDR3 is TGCGCCAGCGCGTTCTCCGGGACTAGCGGGAGCGGGGAGCAGTTCTTC. Protein product: CASAFSGTSGSGEQFF.

This clonotype was seen repeatedly, ten times or more. The V and J genes are TRBV18 and TRBJ1-1; tentatively, D is TRBD1 (5 bases). This CDR3 is built from 13 residues. V lost 2 bases and J lost 5, with 9 bases in between. Germline CDR1 is KGHSH and CDR2 is LQKENI. The CDR3 region has the DNA TGTGCCAGCTCACCATCTCAGGGTACTGAAGCTTTCTTT. It is translated as CASSPSQGTEAFF.

This clonotype was picked up a small number of times. A much larger clone differs from this one at a single base, so this may be a read error. The chain has TRBV2 and TRBJ2-2; TRBD1 agrees at 9 bases. The CDR3 contains 15 residues. With V trimmed by 5 bases and J by 4 bases, 5 bases remained unmatched. Germline loops: CDR1 SNHLY, CDR2 FYNNEI. The CDR3 loop reads CASSKGQGGTGELFF. CDR3 nucleotides: TGTGCCAGCAGTAAGGGACAGGGAGGCACCGGGGAGCTGTTTTTT.

This clonotype was observed many times. This chain uses TRBV5-1 with TRBJ1-3; D gene ambiguous. V was pared by 0 bases and J by 0 bases, with 10 bases between. Germline CDR1 is SGHRS and CDR2 is YFSETQ. The length of the CDR3 is 16 residues. CDR3 DNA: TGCGCCAGCAGCTTGGCCGGGTGGGACTCTGGAAACACCATATATTTT. Its protein is CASSLAGWDSGNTIYF. The full variable domain, completed using reference TRBV5-1 and TRBJ1-3, is KAGVTQTPRYLIKTRGQQVTLSCSPISGHRSVSWYQQTPGQGLQFLFEYFSETQRNKGNFPGRFSGRQFSNSRSEMNVSTLELGDSALYLCASSLAGWDSGNTIYFGEGSWLTVV.

This clonotype was counted ten times or more. V usage is TRBV9 and J usage is TRBJ2-1, with TRBD2 identical over 10 bases. V dropped 2 bases and J dropped 7; count of bases not matched to a gene: 9. The CDR3 is 16 residues long. Per the germline V gene, CDR1 is SGDLS and CDR2 is YYNGEE. CDR3 amino acids: CASSVLSSGGYNEQFF. The CDR3 nucleotides are TGTGCCAGCAGCGTCTTGTCTAGCGGGGGCTATAATGAGCAGTTCTTC.